This T cell receptor beta chain comes out of a study of cytomegalovirus exposure and HLA in healthy donors. Study observations and caveats: Per a prior analysis, the majority of TCR beta V segments were productive roughly 87% or roughly 30% of the time. Later analysis identified several of the most significant clusters that appeared linked to common viral pathogens.

The primer mix had 60 Vbeta and 13 Jbeta primers. Some clones are missing from TCRdb's copy, which holds only in-frame ones; the method was immunoSEQ multiplex PCR. The data contain tens of thousands of clones, less than 55% of them seen just once; the ten biggest clones take up around 2%. As regards this clone: The target antigen is unknown.

The CDR3 contains 13 residues. Looked up from germline, CDR1 is SNHLY and CDR2 is FYNNEI. The ends were cut back, 4 bases at V and 2 bases at J, with 6 bases in the middle. At sampling all donors were nominally healthy, likely with unrecorded immune exposures. The chain uses TRBV2 and TRBJ1-5; D gene uncertain. The sequence came from a woman aged 50 to 60 in good health and CMV-seronegative. Sequenced: PBMCs. CDR3 residues: CASSGRGNQPQHF. In DNA, the CDR3 is TGTGCCAGCAGTGGGAGGGGCAATCAGCCCCAGCATTTT.